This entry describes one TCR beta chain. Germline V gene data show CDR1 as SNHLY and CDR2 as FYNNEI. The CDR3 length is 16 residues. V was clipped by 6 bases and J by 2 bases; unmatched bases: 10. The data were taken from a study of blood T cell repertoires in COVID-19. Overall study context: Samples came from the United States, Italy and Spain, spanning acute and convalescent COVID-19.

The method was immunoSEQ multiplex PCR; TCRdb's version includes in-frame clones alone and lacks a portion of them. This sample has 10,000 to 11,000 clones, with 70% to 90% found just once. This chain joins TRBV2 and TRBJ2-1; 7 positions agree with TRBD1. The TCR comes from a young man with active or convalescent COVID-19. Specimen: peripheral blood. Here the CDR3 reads CASRAEPGQTYNEQFF. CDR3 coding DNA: TGTGCCAGCAGAGCCGAGCCGGGACAGACCTACAATGAGCAGTTCTTC.